This T cell receptor (beta chain) was sequenced for a study of blood T cells in healthy people across ages. Across the whole study: When template switching was applied, about one barcoded beta molecule was captured per two T cells.

It was with a sample-barcoded 5' primer and a J-beta primer mix that a second PCR of roughly 6 to 12 cycles was run. Every single cDNA molecule received a tag from a template-switch adaptor with 12 random nucleotides. Samples each returned at least 3 million CDR3-containing paired-end reads. TCRdb re-analysed the 5' RACE reads in MiXCR, keeping a single row per CDR3 protein. Of 660,000 or so distinct CDR3 sequences in the sample, under 65% are singletons; the top ten hold over 35%. Each sample used at least 6.5 million PBMCs. This CDR3 is built from 12 residues. From germline, CDR1 is KGHSY and CDR2 FQNENV. Trimming left V 4 bases short and J 7 bases short, with 9 bases between.

The clonotype comes from a man in his sixties in good health. The sequenced sample was blood. V usage is TRBV16 and J usage is TRBJ2-3; no clear D gene. The CDR3 here is CASSPTGYTQYF. CDR3 sequence (DNA): TGTGCCAGCAGCCCCACCGGATATACGCAGTATTTT. Full variable domain (remainder filled in from reference TRBV16 and TRBJ2-3): GEEVAQTPKHLVRGEGQKAKLYCAPIKGHSYVFWYQQVLKNEFKFLISFQNENVFDETGMPKERFSAKCLPNSPCSLEIQATKLEDSAVYFCASSPTGYTQYFGPGTRLTVL.